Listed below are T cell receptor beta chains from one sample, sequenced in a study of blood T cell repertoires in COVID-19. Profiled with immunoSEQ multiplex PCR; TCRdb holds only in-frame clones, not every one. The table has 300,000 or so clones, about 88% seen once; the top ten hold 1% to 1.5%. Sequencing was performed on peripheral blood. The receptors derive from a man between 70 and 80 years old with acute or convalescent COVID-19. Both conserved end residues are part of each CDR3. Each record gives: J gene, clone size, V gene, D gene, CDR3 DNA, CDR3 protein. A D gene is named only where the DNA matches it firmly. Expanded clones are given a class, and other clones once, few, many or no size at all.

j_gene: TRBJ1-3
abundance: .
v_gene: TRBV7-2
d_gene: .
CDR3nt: TGTGCCAGCACCCTGGGGCCAGGAAACACCATATATTTT
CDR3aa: CASTLGPGNTIYF

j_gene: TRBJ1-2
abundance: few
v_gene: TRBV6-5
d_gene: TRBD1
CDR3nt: TGTGCCAGCAGTTACTCGAGGACAGGGGGTGGCTATGGCTACACCTTC
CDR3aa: CASSYSRTGGGYGYTF

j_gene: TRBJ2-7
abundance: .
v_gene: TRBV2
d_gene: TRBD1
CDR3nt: TGTGCCAGCAGGGGACAGGGCACCTACGAGCAGTACTTC
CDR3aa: CASRGQGTYEQYF

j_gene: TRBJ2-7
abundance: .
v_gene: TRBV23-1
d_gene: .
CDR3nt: TGCGCCAGCAGGAGCTCCTACGAGCAGTACTTC
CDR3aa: CASRSSYEQYF

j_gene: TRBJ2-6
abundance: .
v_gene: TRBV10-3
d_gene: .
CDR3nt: TGTGCCATCAGTGCCGGGGACTCTGGGGCCAACGTCCTGACTTTC
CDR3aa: CAISAGDSGANVLTF

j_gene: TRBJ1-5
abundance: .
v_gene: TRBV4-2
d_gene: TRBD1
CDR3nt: TGTGCCAGCAGCCAAGGGGGACAGAGCAATCAGCCCCAGCATTTT
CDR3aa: CASSQGGQSNQPQHF

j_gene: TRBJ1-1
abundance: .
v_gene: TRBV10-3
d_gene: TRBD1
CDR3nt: TGTGCCATCAGCGAACCGGGACAGGGGTTCTTAGGTGCAGCTTTCTTT
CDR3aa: CAISEPGQGFLGAAFF

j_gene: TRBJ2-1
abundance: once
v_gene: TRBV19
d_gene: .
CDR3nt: TGTGCCAGTAGTACCCTATGGGGGGACTCCTACAATGAGCAGTTCTTC
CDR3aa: CASSTLWGDSYNEQFF

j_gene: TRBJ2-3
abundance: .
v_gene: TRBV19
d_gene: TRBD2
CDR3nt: TGTGCCAGTAGTACACACACTAGCGGACAAAATACGCAGTATTTT
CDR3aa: CASSTHTSGQNTQYF

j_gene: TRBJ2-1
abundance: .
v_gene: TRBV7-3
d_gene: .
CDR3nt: TGTGCCAGCAGCTTAACGGGGGCGGTCTCCTACAATGAGCAGTTCTTC
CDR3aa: CASSLTGAVSYNEQFF

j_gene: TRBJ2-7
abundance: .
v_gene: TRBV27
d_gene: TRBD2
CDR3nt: TGTGCCAGCAGTCCCTCCGGGACTAGCAACGAGCAGTACTTC
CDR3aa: CASSPSGTSNEQYF

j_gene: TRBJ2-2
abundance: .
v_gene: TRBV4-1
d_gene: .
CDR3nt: TGCGCCAGCAGCCAAGTCCAGGGTGGGTTCACCGGGGAGCTGTTTTTT
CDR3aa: CASSQVQGGFTGELFF

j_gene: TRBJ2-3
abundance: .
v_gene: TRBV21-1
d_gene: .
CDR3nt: TGTGCCAGCAGCAAAGTCCGCAGGGCAGGGGCACCAGATACGCAGTATTTT
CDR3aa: CASSKVRRAGAPDTQYF

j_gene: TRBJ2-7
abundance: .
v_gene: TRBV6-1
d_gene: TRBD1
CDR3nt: TGTGCCAGCAGTGAAATACTGGACAGGGGCTCCTACGAGCAGTACTTC
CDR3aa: CASSEILDRGSYEQYF

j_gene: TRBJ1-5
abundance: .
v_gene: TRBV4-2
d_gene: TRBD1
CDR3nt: TGTGCCAGCAGCCATGGGACAGGGGGTGATCAGCCCCAGCATTTT
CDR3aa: CASSHGTGGDQPQHF

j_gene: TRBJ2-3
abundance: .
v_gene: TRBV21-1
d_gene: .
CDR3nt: TGTGCCAGCCAAAAGCGTGGCGGCCTCAACACAGATACGCAGTATTTT
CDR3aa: CASQKRGGLNTDTQYF

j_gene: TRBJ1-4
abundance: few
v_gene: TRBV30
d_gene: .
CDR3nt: TGTGCCTGGAGTGTCAAGGGGGCAACTAATGAAAAACTGTTTTTT
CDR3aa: CAWSVKGATNEKLFF

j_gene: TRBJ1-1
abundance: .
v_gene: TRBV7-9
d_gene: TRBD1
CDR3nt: TGTGCCAGCAGCCTGGGACAGCGGAACACTGAAGCTTTCTTT
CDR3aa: CASSLGQRNTEAFF

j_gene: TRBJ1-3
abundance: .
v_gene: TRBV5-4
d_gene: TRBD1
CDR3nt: TGTGCCAGCAGCTCCGGGACAGGGAAAAACACCATATATTTT
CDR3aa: CASSSGTGKNTIYF

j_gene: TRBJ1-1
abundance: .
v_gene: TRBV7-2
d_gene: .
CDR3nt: TGTGCCAGCAGCTCGTACCAGGGAAGCACTGAAGCTTTCTTT
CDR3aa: CASSSYQGSTEAFF

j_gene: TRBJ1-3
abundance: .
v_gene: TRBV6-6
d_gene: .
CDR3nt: TGTGCCAGCAGGCCGCAACAGGGTTATTCTGGAAACACCATATATTTT
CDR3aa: CASRPQQGYSGNTIYF

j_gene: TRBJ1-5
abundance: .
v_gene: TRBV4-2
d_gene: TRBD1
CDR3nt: TGTGCCAGCAGCCAAGATTTCGACAGGGGTAATCAGCCCCAGCATTTT
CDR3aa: CASSQDFDRGNQPQHF

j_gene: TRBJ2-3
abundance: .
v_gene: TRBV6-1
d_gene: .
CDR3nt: TGTGCCAGCAGTGTCAGGGTCCCAGTGAATTTCTTAGGAGATACGCAGTATTTT
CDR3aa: CASSVRVPVNFLGDTQYF

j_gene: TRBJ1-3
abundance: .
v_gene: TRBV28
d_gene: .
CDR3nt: TGTGCCAGCAGCTTCCCCACAAGCTCTGGAAACACCATATATTTT
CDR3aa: CASSFPTSSGNTIYF

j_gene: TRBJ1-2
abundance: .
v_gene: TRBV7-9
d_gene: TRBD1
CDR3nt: TGTGCCAGCAGCTTAAGAGGGACAGAACCTGCTAACTATGGCTACACCTTC
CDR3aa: CASSLRGTEPANYGYTF

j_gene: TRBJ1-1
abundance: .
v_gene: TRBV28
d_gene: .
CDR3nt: TGTGCCAGCAGTTGGGAGGCCATAAACACTGAAGCTTTCTTT
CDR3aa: CASSWEAINTEAFF

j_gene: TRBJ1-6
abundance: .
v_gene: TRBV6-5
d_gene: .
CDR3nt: TGTGCCAGCTCCATGCCAGGGTTTCGTTCACCCCTCCACTTT
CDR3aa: CASSMPGFRSPLHF

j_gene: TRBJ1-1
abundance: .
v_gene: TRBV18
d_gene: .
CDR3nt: TGTGCCAGCTCACCACCTAGCTCTCGCGGAGGCACTGAAGCTTTCTTT
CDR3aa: CASSPPSSRGGTEAFF

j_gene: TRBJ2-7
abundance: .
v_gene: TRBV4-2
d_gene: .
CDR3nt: TGTGCCAGCAGCCAAGAACTAGCAACGGGCGAGCAGTACTTC
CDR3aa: CASSQELATGEQYF

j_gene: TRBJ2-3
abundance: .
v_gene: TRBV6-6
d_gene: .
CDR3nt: TGTGCCAGCAGTTATACTCCTACCCTACGGGATTATACGCAGTATTTT
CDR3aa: CASSYTPTLRDYTQYF

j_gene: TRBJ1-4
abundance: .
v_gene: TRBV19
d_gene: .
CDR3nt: TGTGCCAGTAACCCTGGAGGAACAACTAATGAAAAACTGTTTTTT
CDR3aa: CASNPGGTTNEKLFF

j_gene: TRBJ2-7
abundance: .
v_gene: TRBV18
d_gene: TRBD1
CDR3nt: TGTGCCAGCTCACCAAGAGGGACAGGGAATATCGAGCAGTACTTC
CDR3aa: CASSPRGTGNIEQYF

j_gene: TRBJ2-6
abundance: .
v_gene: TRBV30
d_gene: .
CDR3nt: TGTGCCTGTCAGGGGCCGGTCTCCACTGGGGCCAACGTCCTGACTTTC
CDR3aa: CACQGPVSTGANVLTF

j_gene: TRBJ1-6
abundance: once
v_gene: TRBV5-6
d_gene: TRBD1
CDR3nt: TGTGCCAGCAGCTTGGTACAGGGGGCGGCTTCACCCCTCCACTTT
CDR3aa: CASSLVQGAASPLHF

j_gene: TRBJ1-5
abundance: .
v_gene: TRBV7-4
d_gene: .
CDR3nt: TGTGCCAGCAGCTTAGTCTCGGGCGCGCAGGGGAGATGGGGTGGGAATCAGCCCCAGCATTTT
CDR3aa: CASSLVSGAQGRWGGNQPQHF

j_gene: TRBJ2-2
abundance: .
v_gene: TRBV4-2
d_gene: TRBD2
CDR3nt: TGTGCCAGCAGCCAAGGGACTAGCGGGAGGTTTGTAACCGGGGAGCTGTTTTTT
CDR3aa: CASSQGTSGRFVTGELFF

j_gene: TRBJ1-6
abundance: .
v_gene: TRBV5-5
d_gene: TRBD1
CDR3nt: TGTGCCAGCGCCGGGACAGGGGGCGCGTCGACACCCCTCCACTTT
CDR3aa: CASAGTGGASTPLHF

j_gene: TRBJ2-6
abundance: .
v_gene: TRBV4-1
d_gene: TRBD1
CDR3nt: TGCGCCAGCAGCCAAGGTAGACAGGGCTCTGGGGCCAACGTCCTGACTTTC
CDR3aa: CASSQGRQGSGANVLTF

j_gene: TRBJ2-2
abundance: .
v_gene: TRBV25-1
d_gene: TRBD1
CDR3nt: TGTGCCAGCAGTGAAGGGGCACGGACAGGGGACACCGGGGAGCTGTTTTTT
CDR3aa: CASSEGARTGDTGELFF

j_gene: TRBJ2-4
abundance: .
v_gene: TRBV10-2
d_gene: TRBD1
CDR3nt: TGCGCCAGCTACGCCGGGACAGGGGGTTCCAAAAACATTCAGTACTTC
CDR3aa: CASYAGTGGSKNIQYF

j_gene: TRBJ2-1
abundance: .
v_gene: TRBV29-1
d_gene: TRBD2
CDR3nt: TGCAGCGTTGACCGGGCGGGAGGGCCTAGAGGCAATGAGCAGTTCTTC
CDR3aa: CSVDRAGGPRGNEQFF

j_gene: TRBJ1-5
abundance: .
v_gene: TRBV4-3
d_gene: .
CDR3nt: TGCGCCAGCAGCCACGTTTATAGCAATCAGCCCCAGCATTTT
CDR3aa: CASSHVYSNQPQHF

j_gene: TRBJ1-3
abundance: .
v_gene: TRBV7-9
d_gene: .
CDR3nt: TGTGCCAGCGGACTTGGAAACACCATATATTTT
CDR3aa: CASGLGNTIYF

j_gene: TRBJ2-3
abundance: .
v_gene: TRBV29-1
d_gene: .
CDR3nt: TGCAGCGTTGCCCAGCGGAACACAGATACGCAGTATTTT
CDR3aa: CSVAQRNTDTQYF

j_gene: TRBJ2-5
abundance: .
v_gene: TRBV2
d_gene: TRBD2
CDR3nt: TGTGCCAGCAGTGAGCTAGCGGGAAACCAAGAGACCCAGTACTTC
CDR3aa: CASSELAGNQETQYF

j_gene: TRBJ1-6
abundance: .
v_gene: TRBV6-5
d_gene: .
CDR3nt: TGTGCCAGCAGTTACTCTCAGGGGAGGGGTAATTCACCCCTCCACTTT
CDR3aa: CASSYSQGRGNSPLHF

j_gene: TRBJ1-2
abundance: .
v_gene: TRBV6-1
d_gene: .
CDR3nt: TGTGCCAGCAGTGAAGCCAGGTCCGATGGCTACACCTTC
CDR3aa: CASSEARSDGYTF

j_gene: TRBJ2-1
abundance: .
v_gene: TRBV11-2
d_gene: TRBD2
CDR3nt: TGTGCCAGCAGCCCCACTAGCGGGAGGATATATGGGTTCAATGAGCAGTTCTTC
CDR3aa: CASSPTSGRIYGFNEQFF

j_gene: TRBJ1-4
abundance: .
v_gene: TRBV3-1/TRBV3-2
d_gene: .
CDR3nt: TGTGCCAGCAGCCTTGAGAGGAAACTGTTTTTT
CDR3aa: CASSLERKLFF

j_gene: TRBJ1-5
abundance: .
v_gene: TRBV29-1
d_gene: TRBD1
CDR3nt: TGCAGCGTTCGGACAGGGACAGGCAATCAGCCCCAGCATTTT
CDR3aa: CSVRTGTGNQPQHF

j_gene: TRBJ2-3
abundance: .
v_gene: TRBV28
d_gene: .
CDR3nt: TGTGCCAGCAGTTTTAATACTAGGACAGATACGCAGTATTTT
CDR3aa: CASSFNTRTDTQYF

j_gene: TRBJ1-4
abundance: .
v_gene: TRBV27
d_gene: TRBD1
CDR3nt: TGTGCCAGCAGTCCAATGCTACAGGGGGGAGATGAAAAACTGTTTTTT
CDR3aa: CASSPMLQGGDEKLFF